This passage covers 3 T cell receptor beta chains from one sample sequenced in a study of T cells in localized non-small cell lung cancer. Method: immunoSEQ multiplex PCR; TCRdb's copy keeps in-frame clones and lacks some. The sample has 13,000 to 15,000 clones, about 80% seen once; the top ten hold under 5%. This sample comprised peripheral blood, obtained before any cancer treatment. These receptors were taken from a female donor older than 55 with stage I squamous cell lung carcinoma.

The CDR3 DNA reads TGCGCCAGCAGTGTAGGGGGCGAGGACACTGAAGCTTTCTTT. Translating gives CASSVGGEDTEAFF. V is TRBV10-1 and J is TRBJ1-1; 7 positions agree with TRBD1. V lost 4 bases and J lost 3; bases outside the gene matches: 5. The length of the CDR3 is 14 residues. Germline CDR1 and CDR2: WNHNN and SYGVQD (reference sequence).

The chain employs TRBV5-4 and TRBJ1-1; no reliable D call. CDR1 and CDR2 from the germline V gene are SGHNT and YYREEE (reference sequence). The germline V and J ends were trimmed by 4 bases and 3 bases, with 19 bases remaining between them. This CDR3 comprises 16 residues. CDR3 in DNA: TGTGCCAGCAGCCCTGCCTCGGGTACGAGGGACACTGAAGCTTTCTTT. Translation: CASSPASGTRDTEAFF.

This CDR3 reads CASSLAGGARAGNTIYF. The CDR3, as DNA: TGTGCCAGCAGCTTGGCTGGTGGGGCACGAGCGGGAAACACCATATATTTT. V and J are TRBV5-6 and TRBJ1-3; TRBD1 is a possible D gene (5 bases). In germline, CDR1 is SGHDT, CDR2 YYEEEE. This CDR3 is 17 amino acids long. V dropped 0 bases and J dropped 4 bases, with 17 bases sitting between them. The full variable domain, in which reference TRBV5-6 and TRBJ1-3 provide the parts outside the CDR3, is DAGVTQSPTHLIKTRGQQVTLRCSPKSGHDTVSWYQQALGQGPQFIFQYYEEEERQRGNFPDRFSGHQFPNYSSELNVNALLLGDSALYLCASSLAGGARAGNTIYFGEGSWLTVV.